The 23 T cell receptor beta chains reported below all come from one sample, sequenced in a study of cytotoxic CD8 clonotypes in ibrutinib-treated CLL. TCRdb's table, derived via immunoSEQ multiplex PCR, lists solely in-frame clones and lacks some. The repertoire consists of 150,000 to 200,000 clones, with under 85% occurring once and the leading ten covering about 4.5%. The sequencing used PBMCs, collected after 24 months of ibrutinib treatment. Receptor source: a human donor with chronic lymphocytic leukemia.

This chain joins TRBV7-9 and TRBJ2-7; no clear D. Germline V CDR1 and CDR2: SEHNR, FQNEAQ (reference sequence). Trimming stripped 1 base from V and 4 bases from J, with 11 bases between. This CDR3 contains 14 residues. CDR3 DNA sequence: TGTGCCAGCAGCTTAGAGCGCCGACCTTACGAGCAGTACTTC. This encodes CASSLERRPYEQYF.

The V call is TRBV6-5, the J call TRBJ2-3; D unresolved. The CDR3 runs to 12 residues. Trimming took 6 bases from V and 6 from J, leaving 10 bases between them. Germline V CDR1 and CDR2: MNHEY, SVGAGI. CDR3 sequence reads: CASSQGRDTQYF. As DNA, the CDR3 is TGTGCCAGCAGCCAAGGGCGTGATACGCAGTATTTT.

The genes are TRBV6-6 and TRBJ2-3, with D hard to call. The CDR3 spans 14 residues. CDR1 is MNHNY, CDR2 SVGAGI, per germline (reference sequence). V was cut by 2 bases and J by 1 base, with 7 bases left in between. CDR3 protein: CASSYGQGTDTQYF. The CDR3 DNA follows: TGTGCCAGCAGTTACGGGCAGGGCACAGATACGCAGTATTTT.

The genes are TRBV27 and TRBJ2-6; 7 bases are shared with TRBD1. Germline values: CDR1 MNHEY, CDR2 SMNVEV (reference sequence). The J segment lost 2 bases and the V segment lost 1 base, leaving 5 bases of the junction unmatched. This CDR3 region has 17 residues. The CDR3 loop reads CASSLYQGDTGANVLTF. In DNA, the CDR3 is TGTGCCAGCAGTTTATATCAGGGGGATACTGGGGCCAACGTCCTGACTTTC.

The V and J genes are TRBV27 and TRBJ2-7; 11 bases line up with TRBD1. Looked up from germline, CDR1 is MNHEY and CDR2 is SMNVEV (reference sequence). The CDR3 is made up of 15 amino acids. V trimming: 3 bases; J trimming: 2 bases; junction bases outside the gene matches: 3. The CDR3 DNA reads TGTGCCAGCAGTTTGGGACAGGGGGACCCCTACGAGCAGTACTTC. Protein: CASSLGQGDPYEQYF.

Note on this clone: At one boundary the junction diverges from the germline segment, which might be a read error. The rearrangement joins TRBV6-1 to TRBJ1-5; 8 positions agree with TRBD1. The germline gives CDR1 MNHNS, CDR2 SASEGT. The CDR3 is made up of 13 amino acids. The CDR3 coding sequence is TGTGCCAGCAGGGAGACCCCGGGACAGGCCGTGTATTTT. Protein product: CASRETPGQAVYF.

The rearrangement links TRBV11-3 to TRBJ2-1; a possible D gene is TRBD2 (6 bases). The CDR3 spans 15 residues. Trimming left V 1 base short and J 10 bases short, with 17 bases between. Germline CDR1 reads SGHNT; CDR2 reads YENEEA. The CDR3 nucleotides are TGTGCCAGCAGCTTAGTAGCCTCCCCAGGAGGGGAGCAGTTCTTC. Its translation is CASSLVASPGGEQFF.

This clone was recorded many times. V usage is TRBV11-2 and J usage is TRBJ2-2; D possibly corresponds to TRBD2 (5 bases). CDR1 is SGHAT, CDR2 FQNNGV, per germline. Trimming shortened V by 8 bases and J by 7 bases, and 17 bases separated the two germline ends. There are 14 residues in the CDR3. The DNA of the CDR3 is TGTGCCAGCGCCCTTTCGGGGTTTGGCGGGGAGCTGTTTTTT. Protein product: CASALSGFGGELFF.

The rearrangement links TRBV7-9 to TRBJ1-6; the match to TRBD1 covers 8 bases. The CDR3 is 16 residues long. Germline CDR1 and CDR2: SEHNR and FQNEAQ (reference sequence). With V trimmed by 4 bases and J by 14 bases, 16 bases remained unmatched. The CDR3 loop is CASSWSPGQEINSLHF. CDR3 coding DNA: TGTGCCAGCAGCTGGAGCCCGGGACAGGAGATTAACTCCCTCCACTTT.

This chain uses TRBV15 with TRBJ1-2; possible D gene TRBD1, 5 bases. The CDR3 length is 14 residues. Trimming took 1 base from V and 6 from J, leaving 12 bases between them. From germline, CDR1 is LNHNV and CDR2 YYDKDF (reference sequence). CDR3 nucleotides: TGTGCCACCAGCAGAGTTAAACAGGAGGATGGCTACACCTTC. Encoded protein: CATSRVKQEDGYTF.

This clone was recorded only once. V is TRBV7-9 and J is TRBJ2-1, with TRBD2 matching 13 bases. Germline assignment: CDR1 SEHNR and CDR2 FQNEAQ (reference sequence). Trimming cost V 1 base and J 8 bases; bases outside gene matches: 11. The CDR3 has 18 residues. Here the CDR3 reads CASSLGTSGSPRVDEQFF. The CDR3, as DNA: TGTGCCAGCAGCTTAGGGACTAGCGGGAGCCCCCGGGTCGATGAGCAGTTCTTC.

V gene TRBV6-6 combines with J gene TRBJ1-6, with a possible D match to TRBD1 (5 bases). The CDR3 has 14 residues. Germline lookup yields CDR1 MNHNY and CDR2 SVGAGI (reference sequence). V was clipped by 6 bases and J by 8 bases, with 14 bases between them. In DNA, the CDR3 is TGTGCCAGCAGGTGGCAGGGTTTAGATTCACCCCTCCACTTT. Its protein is CASRWQGLDSPLHF.

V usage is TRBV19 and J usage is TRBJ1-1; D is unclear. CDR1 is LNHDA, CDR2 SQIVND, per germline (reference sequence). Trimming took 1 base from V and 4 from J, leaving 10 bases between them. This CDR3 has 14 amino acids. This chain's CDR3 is CASSIGGWITEAFF. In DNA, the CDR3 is TGTGCCAGTAGTATAGGAGGGTGGATCACTGAAGCTTTCTTT. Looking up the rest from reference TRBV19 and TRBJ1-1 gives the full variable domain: DGGITQSPKYLFRKEGQNVTLSCEQNLNHDAMYWYRQDPGQGLRLIYYSQIVNDFQKGDIAEGYSVSREKKESFPLTVTSAQKNPTAFYLCASSIGGWITEAFFGQGTRLTVV.

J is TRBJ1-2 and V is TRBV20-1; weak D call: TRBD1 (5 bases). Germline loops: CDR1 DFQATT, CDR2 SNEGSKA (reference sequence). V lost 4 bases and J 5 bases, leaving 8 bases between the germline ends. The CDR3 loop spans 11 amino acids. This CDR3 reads CSAIGAYGYTF. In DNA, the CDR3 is TGCAGTGCTATTGGGGCATATGGCTACACCTTC.

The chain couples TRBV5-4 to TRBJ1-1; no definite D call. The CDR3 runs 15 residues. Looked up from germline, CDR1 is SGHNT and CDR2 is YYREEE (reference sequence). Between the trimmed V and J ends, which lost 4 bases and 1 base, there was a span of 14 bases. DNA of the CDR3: TGTGCCAGCAGCACCGGAGGGTTGGGGAACACTGAAGCTTTCTTT. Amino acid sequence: CASSTGGLGNTEAFF.

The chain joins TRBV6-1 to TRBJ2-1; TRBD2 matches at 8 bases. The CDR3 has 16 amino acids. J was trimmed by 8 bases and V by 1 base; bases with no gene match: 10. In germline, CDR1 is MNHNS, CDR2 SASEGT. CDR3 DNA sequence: TGTGCCAGCAGTGAAGTAGCGGGGAGTTTTATGGATGAGCAGTTCTTC. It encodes CASSEVAGSFMDEQFF.

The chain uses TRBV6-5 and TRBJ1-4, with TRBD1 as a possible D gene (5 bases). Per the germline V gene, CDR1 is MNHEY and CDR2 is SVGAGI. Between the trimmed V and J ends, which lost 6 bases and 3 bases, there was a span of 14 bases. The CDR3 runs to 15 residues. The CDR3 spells CASSRPGGSNEKLFF. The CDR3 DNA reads TGTGCCAGCAGCCGTCCTGGGGGTTCTAATGAAAAACTGTTTTTT.

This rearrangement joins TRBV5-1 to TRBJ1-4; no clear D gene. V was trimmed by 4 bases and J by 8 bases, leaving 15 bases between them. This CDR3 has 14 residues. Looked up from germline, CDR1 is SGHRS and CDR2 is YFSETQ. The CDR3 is CASSLQASVEKLFF. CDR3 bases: TGCGCCAGCAGCCTGCAGGCGAGTGTCGAAAAACTGTTTTTT.

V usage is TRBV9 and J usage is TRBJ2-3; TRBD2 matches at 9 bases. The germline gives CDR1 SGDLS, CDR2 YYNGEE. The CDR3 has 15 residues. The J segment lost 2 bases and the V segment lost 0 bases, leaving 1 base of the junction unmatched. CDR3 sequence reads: CASSVGLADTDTQYF. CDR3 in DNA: TGTGCCAGCAGCGTAGGACTAGCGGACACAGATACGCAGTATTTT.

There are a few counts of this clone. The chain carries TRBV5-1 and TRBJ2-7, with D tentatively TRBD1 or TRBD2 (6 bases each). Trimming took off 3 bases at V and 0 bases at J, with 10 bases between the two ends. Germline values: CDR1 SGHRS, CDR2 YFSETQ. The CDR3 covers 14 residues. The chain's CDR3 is CASSWGDNSYEQYF. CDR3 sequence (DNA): TGCGCCAGCAGCTGGGGGGACAACTCCTACGAGCAGTACTTC.

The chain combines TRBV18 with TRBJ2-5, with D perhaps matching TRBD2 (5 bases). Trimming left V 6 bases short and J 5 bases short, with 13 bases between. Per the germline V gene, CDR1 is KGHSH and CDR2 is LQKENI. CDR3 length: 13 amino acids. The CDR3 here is CASSGGLVETQYF. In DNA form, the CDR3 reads TGTGCCAGCTCGGGCGGGTTGGTGGAGACCCAGTACTTC.

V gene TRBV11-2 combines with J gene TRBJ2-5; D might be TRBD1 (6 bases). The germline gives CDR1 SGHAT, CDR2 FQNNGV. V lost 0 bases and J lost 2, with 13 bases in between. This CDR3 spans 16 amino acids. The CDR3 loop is CASSLDRTALQETQYF. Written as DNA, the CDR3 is TGTGCCAGCAGCTTAGATAGGACAGCTCTACAAGAGACCCAGTACTTC.

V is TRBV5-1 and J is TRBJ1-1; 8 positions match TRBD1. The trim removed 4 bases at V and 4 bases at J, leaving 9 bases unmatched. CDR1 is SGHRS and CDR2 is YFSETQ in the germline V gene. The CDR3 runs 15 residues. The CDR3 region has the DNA TGCGCCAGCAGCCAATCGACAGGGGTTGTCACTGAAGCTTTCTTT. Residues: CASSQSTGVVTEAFF. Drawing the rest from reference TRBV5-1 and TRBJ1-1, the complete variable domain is KAGVTQTPRYLIKTRGQQVTLSCSPISGHRSVSWYQQTPGQGLQFLFEYFSETQRNKGNFPGRFSGRQFSNSRSEMNVSTLELGDSALYLCASSQSTGVVTEAFFGQGTRLTVV.